Listed below are T cell receptor beta chains from one sample, sequenced in a study of graft-versus-host responses after intestinal transplantation. TCRdb's copy holds only in-frame clones and misses some; the assay was immunoSEQ multiplex PCR. The table has 35,000 to 45,000 clones, approximately 89% seen once. Sample: PBMCs, taken less than 280 days after transplant. These TCRs come from a human patient who received an intestinal transplant, so some T cells may come from the graft donor. Both conserved end residues are part of each CDR3. The D gene is left open where the match is weak. Clone sizes are given selectively: once, few, many, or a class where the clone is expanded.

d_call	v_call	j_call	clone_size	cdr3_nt	cdr3_aa
.	TRBV4-1	TRBJ1-1	.	TGCGCCAGCAGCCAAACAACTGCGAACACTGAAGCTTTCTTT	CASSQTTANTEAFF
TRBD1	TRBV6-6	TRBJ1-1	.	TGTGCCAGCTACAGGGGAACTGAAGCTTTCTTT	CASYRGTEAFF
TRBD1	TRBV7-8	TRBJ1-3	once	TGTGCCAGCAGCTTAGGAAGGGACAGACTGAACTCTGGAAACACCATATATTTT	CASSLGRDRLNSGNTIYF
TRBD2	TRBV5-4	TRBJ2-2	.	TGTGCCAGCAGCTTGTGGACTAGCCCCGGGGAGCTGTTTTTT	CASSLWTSPGELFF
.	TRBV9	TRBJ2-7	.	TGTGCCAGCAGCCCACGGTCCCTGCAGGCCGAGCAGTACTTC	CASSPRSLQAEQYF
.	TRBV12-5	TRBJ1-2	once	TGTGCTAGTGGTCCCGTCGAGCAGTCGACTAACTATGGCTACACCTTC	CASGPVEQSTNYGYTF
.	TRBV29-1	TRBJ1-1	few	TGCAGCGTTGAGGTTGGAACGAACACTGAAGCTTTCTTT	CSVEVGTNTEAFF
.	TRBV6-6	TRBJ1-1	once	TGTGCCAGCAGTCATTACACTGAAGCTTTCTTT	CASSHYTEAFF
TRBD1	TRBV6-5	TRBJ1-2	.	TGTGCCAGCAGTTACTCGACAGGGGCCGGCTACACCTTC	CASSYSTGAGYTF
.	TRBV7-8	TRBJ1-1	.	TGTGCCAGCCTGTCGAACACTGAAGCTTTCTTT	CASLSNTEAFF
.	TRBV4-1	TRBJ2-1	.	TGCGCCAGCAGCCCTCGGACTATGAACAATGAGCAGTTCTTC	CASSPRTMNNEQFF
.	TRBV6-5	TRBJ2-5	.	TGTGCCAGCAGTTACTCTTCAGGGGTCGAGACCCAGTACTTC	CASSYSSGVETQYF
.	TRBV30	TRBJ1-3	.	TGTGCCTGGGCACGGGGGGGGTCCGGAAACACCATATATTTT	CAWARGGSGNTIYF